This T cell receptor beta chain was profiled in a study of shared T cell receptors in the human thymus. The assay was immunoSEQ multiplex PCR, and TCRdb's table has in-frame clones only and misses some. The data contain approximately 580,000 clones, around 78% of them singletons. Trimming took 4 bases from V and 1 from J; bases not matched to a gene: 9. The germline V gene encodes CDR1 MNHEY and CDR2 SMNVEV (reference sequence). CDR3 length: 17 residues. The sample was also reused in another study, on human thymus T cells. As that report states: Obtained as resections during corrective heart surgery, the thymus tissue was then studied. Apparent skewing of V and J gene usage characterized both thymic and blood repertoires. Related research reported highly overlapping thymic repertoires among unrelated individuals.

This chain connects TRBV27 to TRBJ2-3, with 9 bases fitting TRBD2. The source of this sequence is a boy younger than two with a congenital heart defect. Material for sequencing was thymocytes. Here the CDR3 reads CASSWASGTDGTDTQYF. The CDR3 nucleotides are TGTGCCAGCAGTTGGGCTAGCGGGACAGATGGCACAGATACGCAGTATTTT.